This T cell receptor (beta chain) was recovered during a study of Tregs in tolerant kidney transplant recipients (dated 2019 in TCRdb). Context from the whole study: The transplants used related donors along with nonmyeloablative bone marrow transplantation, and in the human trials mixed chimerism was transient. Before combined kidney and bone marrow transplantation, this study identified donor-specific regulatory T cells using TCRbeta sequencing and then followed those same cells after transplant. What the authors observed across the whole study: Donor-specific Treg expansion exceeded global Treg expansion in tolerant patients, suggesting antigen-driven rather than nonspecific expansion. Biological reproducibility was not examined directly, but technical replication error appeared to be minimal. The most biologically relevant and donor-specific TCRbeta repertoire appeared to be identified by expanding Tregs with activated donor B cells. PCR primers changed over time for some patients, so nucleotide-level comparison across those patients' samples was not possible. Because only a small number of patients were included, the study had limitations, and the results will need to be validated in larger populations as well as under other immunosuppression protocols.

Genomic DNA was extracted from sorted cells with the QIAGEN DNeasy Blood and Tissue Kit for TCRbeta CDR3 sequencing. High-throughput TCRbeta CDR3 sequencing was carried out commercially through immunoSEQ, with PCR amplification with bias correction and internal controls included. The original methods were these. A unique productive TCRbeta sequence was defined by the CDR3 nucleotide sequence when primers matched, and otherwise by the CDR3 amino acid sequence together with the Vbeta and Jbeta genes. To correct for sorting error, sequences found in more than one sorted population at a frequency ratio of 2:1 or less were discarded, and the remaining shared sequences were assigned to the population with the higher frequency. A sequence was defined as donor-reactive if the sequence was expanded at least 5-fold in CFSE-low cells compared with unstimulated cells and had a frequency of at least 0.01% in CFSE-low cells. Repertoire divergence was quantified by Jensen-Shannon divergence using the top 100 TCRbeta sequences ranked by frequency. For samples with multiple sequencing runs, sorting error was corrected in each run separately before the runs were combined. This is the immuneACCESS table as TCRdb keeps it, with only in-frame sequences that have V and J called. A part of the clones is gone; compared with another copy, unresolved V genes explain less than half, and the rest is unexplained. That table gives V, J and clone size, and the DNA gave D and trimming. The sample data list about 94,000 clones, and approximately 93% of these were observed just once. The biggest ten clones account for 0.46% of the sample.

Trimmed from V: 1 base; trimmed from J: 2 bases; junction bases lacking a gene match: 7. For CDR1 and CDR2, the germline V gene lists SGHVS and FQNEAQ. Measured from the cysteine to the phenylalanine, the CDR3 is 17 residues long. Only CDR3 DNA remains: 51 bases, in frame from the first base. The time point label here, explained by the study, means: blood sample drawn before combined kidney and bone marrow transplant. Unstimulated Tregs (CD4+CD25+CD127-), CD4+ non-Tregs (CD4+CD25-), CD4 and CD8 cells were FACS-sorted from thawed PBMCs. Patients were several combined kidney and bone marrow transplant recipients from the ITN036ST trial, and only these trial subjects had samples available. Healthy control blood was separated into PBMCs by Ficoll density gradient and cryopreserved, and patient PBMCs were collected both before and after transplant. Notes on this clone: Its antigen is still unknown. One base away there is no much larger clone; base qualities are not given.

This receptor was obtained from a human donor who received a combined kidney and bone marrow transplant. Recombination joined TRBV7-8 with TRBJ2-5; 10 nucleotides in the junction match TRBD2. Here the sequenced sample was CD4+ T cells from blood, taken before the transplant. The CDR3: CASSLVGPAGGQETQYF. The nucleotides are TGTGCCAGCAGCTTAGTGGGACCAGCGGGAGGGCAAGAGACCCAGTACTTC.